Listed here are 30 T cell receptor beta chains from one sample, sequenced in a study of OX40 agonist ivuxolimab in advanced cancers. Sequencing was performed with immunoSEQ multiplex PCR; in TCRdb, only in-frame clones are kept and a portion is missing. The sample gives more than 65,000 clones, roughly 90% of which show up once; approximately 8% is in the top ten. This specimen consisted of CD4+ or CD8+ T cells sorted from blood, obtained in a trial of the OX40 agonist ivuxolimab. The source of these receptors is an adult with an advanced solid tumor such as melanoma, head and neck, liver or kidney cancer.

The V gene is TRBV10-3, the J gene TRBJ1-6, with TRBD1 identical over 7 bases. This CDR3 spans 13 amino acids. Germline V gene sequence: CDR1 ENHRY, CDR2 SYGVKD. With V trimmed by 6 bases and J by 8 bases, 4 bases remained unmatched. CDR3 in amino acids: CAIRTGLDSPLHF. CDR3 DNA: TGTGCCATCAGGACAGGGTTGGATTCACCCCTCCACTTT.

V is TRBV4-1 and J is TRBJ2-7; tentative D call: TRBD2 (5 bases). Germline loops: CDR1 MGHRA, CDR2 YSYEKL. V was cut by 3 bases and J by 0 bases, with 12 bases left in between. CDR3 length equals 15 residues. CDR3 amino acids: CASSQRTPDSYEQYF. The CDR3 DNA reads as TGCGCCAGCAGCCAGAGGACTCCTGACTCCTACGAGCAGTACTTC.

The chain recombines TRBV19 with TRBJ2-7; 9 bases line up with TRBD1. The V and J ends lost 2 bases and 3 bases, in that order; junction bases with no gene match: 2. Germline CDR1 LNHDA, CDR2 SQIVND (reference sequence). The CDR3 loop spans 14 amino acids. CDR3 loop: CASSIYRGRYEQYF. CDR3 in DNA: TGTGCCAGTAGTATATACAGGGGGCGCTACGAGCAGTACTTC.

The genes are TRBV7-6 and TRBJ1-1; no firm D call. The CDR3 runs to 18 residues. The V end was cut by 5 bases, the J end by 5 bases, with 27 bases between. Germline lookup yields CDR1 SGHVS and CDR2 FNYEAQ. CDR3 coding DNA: TGTGCCAGCAGCCTTAGTAGTACGTCGCCTGACGGAACAACTGAAGCTTTCTTT. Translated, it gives CASSLSSTSPDGTTEAFF.

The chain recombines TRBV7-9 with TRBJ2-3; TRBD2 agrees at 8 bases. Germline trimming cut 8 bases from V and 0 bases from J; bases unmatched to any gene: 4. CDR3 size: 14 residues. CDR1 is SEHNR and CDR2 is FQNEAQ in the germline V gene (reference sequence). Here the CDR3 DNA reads TGTGCCAGCCACTCGGGGGGGAGCACAGATACGCAGTATTTT. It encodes CASHSGGSTDTQYF. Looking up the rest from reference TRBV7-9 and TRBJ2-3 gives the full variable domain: DTGVSQNPRHKITKRGQNVTFRCDPISEHNRLYWYRQTLGQGPEFLTYFQNEAQLEKSRLLSDRFSAERPKGSFSTLEIQRTEQGDSAMYLCASHSGGSTDTQYFGPGTRLTVL.

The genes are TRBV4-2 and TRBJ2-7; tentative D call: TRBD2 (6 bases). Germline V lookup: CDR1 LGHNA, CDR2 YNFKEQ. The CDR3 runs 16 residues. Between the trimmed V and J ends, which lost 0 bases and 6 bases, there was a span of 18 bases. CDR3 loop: CASSQDPRRMEGEQYF. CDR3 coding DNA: TGTGCCAGCAGCCAAGATCCGAGGAGGATGGAGGGCGAGCAGTACTTC.

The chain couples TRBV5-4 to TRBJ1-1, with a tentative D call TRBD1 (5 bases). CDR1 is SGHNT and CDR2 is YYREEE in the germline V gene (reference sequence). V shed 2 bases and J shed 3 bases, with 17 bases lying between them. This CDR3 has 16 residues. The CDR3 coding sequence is TGTGCCAGCAGCTTCGGCAGGGAAGAGATTGACACTGAAGCTTTCTTT. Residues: CASSFGREEIDTEAFF.

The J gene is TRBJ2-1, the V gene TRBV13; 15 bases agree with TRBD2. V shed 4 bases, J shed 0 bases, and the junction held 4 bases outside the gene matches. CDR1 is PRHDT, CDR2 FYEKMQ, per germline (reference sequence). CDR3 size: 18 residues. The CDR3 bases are TGTGCCAGCAGCTCGGGACTAGCGGGGGGCCTCTCCTACAATGAGCAGTTCTTC. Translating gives CASSSGLAGGLSYNEQFF.

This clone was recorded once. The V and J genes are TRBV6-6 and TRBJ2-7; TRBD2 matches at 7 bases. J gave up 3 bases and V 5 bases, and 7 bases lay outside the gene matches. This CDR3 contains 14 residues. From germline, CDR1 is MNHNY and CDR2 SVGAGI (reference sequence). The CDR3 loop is CASSAGTTIYEQYF. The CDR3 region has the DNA TGTGCCAGCAGTGCCGGGACTACGATCTACGAGCAGTACTTC.

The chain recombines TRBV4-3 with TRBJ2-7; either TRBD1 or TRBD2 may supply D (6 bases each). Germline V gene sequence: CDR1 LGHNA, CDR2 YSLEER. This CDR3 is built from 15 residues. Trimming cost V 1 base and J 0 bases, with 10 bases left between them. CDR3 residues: CASSQVRGVSYEQYF. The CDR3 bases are TGCGCCAGCAGCCAAGTGAGGGGGGTCTCCTACGAGCAGTACTTC.

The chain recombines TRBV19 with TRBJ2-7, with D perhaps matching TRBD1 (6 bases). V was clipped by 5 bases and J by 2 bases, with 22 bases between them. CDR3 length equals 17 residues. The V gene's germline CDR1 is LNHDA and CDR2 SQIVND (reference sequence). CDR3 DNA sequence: TGTGCCAGTAGTTCAGAGACAGGAGTCGACTGGCCCTACGAGCAGTACTTC. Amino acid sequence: CASSSETGVDWPYEQYF.

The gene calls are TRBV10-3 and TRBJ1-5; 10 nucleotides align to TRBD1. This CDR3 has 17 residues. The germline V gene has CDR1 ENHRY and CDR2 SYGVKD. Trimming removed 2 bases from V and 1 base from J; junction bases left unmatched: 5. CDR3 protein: CAISEGTGVISNQPQHF. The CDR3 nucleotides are TGTGCCATCAGTGAGGGGACAGGGGTTATAAGCAATCAGCCCCAGCATTTT.

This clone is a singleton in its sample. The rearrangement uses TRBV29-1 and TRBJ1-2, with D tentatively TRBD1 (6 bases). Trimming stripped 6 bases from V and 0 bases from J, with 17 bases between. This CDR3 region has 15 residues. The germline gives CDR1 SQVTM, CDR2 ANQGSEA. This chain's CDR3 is CSVAYTGRTNYGYTF. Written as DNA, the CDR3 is TGCAGCGTCGCCTACACAGGGCGAACTAACTATGGCTACACCTTC.

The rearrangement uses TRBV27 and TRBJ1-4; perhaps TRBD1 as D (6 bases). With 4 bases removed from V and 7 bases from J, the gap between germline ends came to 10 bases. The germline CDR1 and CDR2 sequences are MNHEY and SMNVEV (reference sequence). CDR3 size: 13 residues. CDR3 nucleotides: TGTGCCAGCAGTTACAGGGACGGTGAAAAACTGTTTTTT. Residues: CASSYRDGEKLFF. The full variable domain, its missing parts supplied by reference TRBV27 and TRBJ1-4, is EAQVTQNPRYLITVTGKKLTVTCSQNMNHEYMSWYRQDPGLGLRQIYYSMNVEVTDKGDVPEGYKVSRKEKRNFPLILESPSPNQTSLYFCASSYRDGEKLFFGSGTQLSVL.

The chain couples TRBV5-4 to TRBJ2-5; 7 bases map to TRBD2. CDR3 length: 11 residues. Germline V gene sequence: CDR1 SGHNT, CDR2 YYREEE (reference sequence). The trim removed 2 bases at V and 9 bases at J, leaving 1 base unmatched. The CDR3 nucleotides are TGTGCCAGCAGCTTCCGGGGGGCCCAGTACTTC. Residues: CASSFRGAQYF. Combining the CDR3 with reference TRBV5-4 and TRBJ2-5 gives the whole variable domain ETGVTQSPTHLIKTRGQQVTLRCSSQSGHNTVSWYQQALGQGPQFIFQYYREEENGRGNFPPRFSGLQFPNYSSELNVNALELDDSALYLCASSFRGAQYFGPGTRLLVL.

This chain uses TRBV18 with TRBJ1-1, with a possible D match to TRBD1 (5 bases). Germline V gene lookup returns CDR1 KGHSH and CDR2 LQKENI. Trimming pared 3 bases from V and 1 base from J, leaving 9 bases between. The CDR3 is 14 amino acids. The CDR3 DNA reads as TGTGCCAGCTCACCCGGACACCCGAACACTGAAGCTTTCTTT. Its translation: CASSPGHPNTEAFF.

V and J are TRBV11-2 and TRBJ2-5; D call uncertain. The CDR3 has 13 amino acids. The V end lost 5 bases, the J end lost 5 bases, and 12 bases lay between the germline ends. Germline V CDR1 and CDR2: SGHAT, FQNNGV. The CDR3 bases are TGTGCCAGCAGCCTATTCGGAACGGAGACCCAGTACTTC. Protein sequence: CASSLFGTETQYF.

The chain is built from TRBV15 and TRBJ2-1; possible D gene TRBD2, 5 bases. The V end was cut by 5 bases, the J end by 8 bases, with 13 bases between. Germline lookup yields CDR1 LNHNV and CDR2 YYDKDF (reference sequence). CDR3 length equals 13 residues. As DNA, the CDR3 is TGTGCCACCAGCCCTGATCCGGGGTATGAGCAGTTCTTC. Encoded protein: CATSPDPGYEQFF.

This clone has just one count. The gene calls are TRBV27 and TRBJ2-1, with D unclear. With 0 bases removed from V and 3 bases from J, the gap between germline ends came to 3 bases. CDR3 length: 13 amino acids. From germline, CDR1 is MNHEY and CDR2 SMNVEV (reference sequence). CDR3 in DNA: TGTGCCAGCAGTTTATCCTTCTACAATGAGCAGTTCTTC. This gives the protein CASSLSFYNEQFF.

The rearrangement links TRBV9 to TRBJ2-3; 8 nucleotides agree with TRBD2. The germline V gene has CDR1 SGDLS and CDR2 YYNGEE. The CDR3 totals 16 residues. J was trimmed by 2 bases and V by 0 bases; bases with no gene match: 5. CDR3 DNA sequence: TGTGCCAGCAGCGTAGCTAGCGGGCCTTCCACAGATACGCAGTATTTT. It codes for CASSVASGPSTDTQYF.

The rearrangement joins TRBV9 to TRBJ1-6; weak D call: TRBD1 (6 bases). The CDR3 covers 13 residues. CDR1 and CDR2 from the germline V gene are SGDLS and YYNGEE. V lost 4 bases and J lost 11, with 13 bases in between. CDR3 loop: CASSSTGNPPLHF. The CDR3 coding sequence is TGTGCCAGCAGCTCCACAGGGAATCCACCCCTCCACTTT.

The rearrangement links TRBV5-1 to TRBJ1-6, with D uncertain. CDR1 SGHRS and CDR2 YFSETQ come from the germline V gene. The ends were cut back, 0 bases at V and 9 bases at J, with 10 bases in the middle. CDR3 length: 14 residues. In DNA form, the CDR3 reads TGCGCCAGCAGCTTGGTTTATATGGGTTCACCCCTCCACTTT. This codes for CASSLVYMGSPLHF.

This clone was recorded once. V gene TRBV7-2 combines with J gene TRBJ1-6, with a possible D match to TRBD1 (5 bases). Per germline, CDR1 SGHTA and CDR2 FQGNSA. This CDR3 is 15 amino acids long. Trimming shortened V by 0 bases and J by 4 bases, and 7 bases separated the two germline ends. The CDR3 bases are TGTGCCAGCAGCTTAGCGAGACAGTATAATTCACCCCTCCACTTT. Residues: CASSLARQYNSPLHF. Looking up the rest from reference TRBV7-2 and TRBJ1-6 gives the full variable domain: GAGVSQSPSNKVTEKGKDVELRCDPISGHTALYWYRQSLGQGLEFLIYFQGNSAPDKSGLPSDRFSAERTGGSVSTLTIQRTQQEDSAVYLCASSLARQYNSPLHFGNGTRLTVT.

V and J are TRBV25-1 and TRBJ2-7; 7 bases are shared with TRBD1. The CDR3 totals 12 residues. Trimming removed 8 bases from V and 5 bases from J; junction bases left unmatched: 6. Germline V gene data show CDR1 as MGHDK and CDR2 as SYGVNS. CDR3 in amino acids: CASLSGGNEQYF. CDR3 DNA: TGTGCCAGCTTATCAGGGGGAAACGAGCAGTACTTC.

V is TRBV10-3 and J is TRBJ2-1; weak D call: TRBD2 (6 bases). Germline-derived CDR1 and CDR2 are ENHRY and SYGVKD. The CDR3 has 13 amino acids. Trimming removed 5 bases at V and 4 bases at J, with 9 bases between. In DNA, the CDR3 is TGTGCCATCAGTCGGGACTCTTACAATGAGCAGTTCTTC. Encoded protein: CAISRDSYNEQFF.

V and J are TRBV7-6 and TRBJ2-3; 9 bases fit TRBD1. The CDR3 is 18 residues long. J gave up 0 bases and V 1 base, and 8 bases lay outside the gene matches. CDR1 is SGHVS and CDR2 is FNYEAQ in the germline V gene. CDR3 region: CASSLGVLGQGSTDTQYF. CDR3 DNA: TGTGCCAGCAGCTTAGGTGTCCTAGGACAGGGGAGCACAGATACGCAGTATTTT.

In DNA form, the CDR3 reads TGTGCCAGCAGCCAAGGGACTAGCGGGGGCTACGAGCAGTACTTC. Translation: CASSQGTSGGYEQYF. The chain carries TRBV7-9 and TRBJ2-7; TRBD2 aligns across 14 bases. Per the germline V gene, CDR1 is SEHNR and CDR2 is FQNEAQ (reference sequence). V gave up 5 bases and J gave up 3 bases; unmatched junction bases: 3. The CDR3 runs to 15 residues.

The CDR3 nucleotides are TGTGCCAGCAGCTTAGTAGTTCCCGGGGACAGGGGAGATACGCAGTATTTT. Its protein product is CASSLVVPGDRGDTQYF. The rearrangement uses TRBV7-8 and TRBJ2-3; TRBD1 matches at 10 bases. V lost 1 base, J lost 5 bases, and 9 bases stayed unmatched. The CDR3 sequence is 17 residues long. In germline, CDR1 is SGHVS, CDR2 FQNEAQ.

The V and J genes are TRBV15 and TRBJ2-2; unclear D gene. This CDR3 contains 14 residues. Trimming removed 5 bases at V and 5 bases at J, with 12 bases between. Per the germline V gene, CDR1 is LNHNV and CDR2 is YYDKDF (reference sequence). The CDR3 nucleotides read TGTGCCACCAGCGCCCGAGCAATGACCGGGGAGCTGTTTTTT. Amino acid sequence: CATSARAMTGELFF.

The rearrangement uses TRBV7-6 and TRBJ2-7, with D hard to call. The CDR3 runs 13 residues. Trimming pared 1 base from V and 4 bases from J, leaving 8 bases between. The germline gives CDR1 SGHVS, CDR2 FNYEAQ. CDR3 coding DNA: TGTGCCAGCAGCTTAGAAGATGGGTACGAGCAGTACTTC. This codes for CASSLEDGYEQYF.